This T cell receptor (beta chain) was found in a study of identical twins. This clonotype was detected many times. One entry per CDR3 protein, called by TCRdb with MiXCR from the 5' RACE reads. The table records a few hundred thousand distinct CDR3 sequences, 9.6% of them present only once. CDR1 is SGHRS, CDR2 YFSETQ, per germline. This CDR3 is 14 amino acids long. Trimming took off 3 bases at V and 3 bases at J, with 10 bases between the two ends. These sequences were also reported in another study, on yellow fever vaccine responses in identical twins.

The chain links TRBV5-1 to TRBJ2-4, with D unclear. This sequence originates from a young woman in good health. The specimen sequenced was PBMCs. DNA of the CDR3: TGCGCCAGCAGCTCCTCTGGCAGCAAAAACATTCAGTACTTC. Translated: CASSSSGSKNIQYF. The whole variable domain, filled in from reference TRBV5-1 and TRBJ2-4, reads KAGVTQTPRYLIKTRGQQVTLSCSPISGHRSVSWYQQTPGQGLQFLFEYFSETQRNKGNFPGRFSGRQFSNSRSEMNVSTLELGDSALYLCASSSSGSKNIQYFGAGTRLSVL.